The 32 T cell receptor beta chains below come from one sample, sequenced in a study of low-dose radiotherapy and immunotherapy resistance in tumors. Priming of first-strand cDNA relied on TRAV- and TRBV-specific primers (covering alpha and beta chains). A constant-region primer paired with the V-primer adapter amplified TCRs over about 18 PCR cycles. MiXCR, run by TCRdb on the reads, gives a single entry per CDR3 protein. The data show about 13,000 distinct CDR3 sequences, 65% to 75% seen once. These receptors were collected from a human donor with advanced metastatic prostate, ovarian, gallbladder or colorectal cancer (not recorded which). This table probably holds off-target reads from a library built for another chain.

This chain links TRBV23-1 with TRBJ2-2; maybe TRBD1 (6 bases). TRBV23-1 is filed as an ORF, its function uncertain. CDR3 length: 16 amino acids. V was shortened by 5 bases and J by 0 bases, with 13 bases between the two germline ends. The DNA of the CDR3 is TGCGCCAGCAGTTCCCAGGGGAAGCCGAACACCGGGGAGCTGTTTTTT. Translating gives CASSSQGKPNTGELFF.

This clonotype has more than one count but fewer than ten. The rearrangement joins TRBV12-3 or TRBV12-4 to TRBJ2-1; 7 bases agree with TRBD2. V shed 0 bases, J shed 5 bases, and the junction held 4 bases outside the gene matches. The CDR3 totals 15 residues. Here the CDR3 reads CASSLAGGGDNEQFF. CDR3 sequence (DNA): TGTGCCAGCAGTTTAGCGGGGGGGGGGGACAATGAGCAGTTCTTC.

The chain uses TRBV5-5 and TRBJ2-3; the match to TRBD2 covers 9 bases. This CDR3 contains 16 residues. The germline V gene has CDR1 SGHKS and CDR2 YYEKEE (reference sequence). V gave up 4 bases and J gave up 6 bases; unmatched junction bases: 12. CDR3 protein: CASSATGTSRRDTQYF. The CDR3 DNA reads TGTGCCAGCAGCGCCACCGGGACTAGCCGGCGGGATACGCAGTATTTT. The full variable domain, completed using reference TRBV5-5 and TRBJ2-3, is DAGVTQSPTHLIKTRGQQVTLRCSPISGHKSVSWYQQVLGQGPQFIFQYYEKEERGRGNFPDRFSARQFPNYSSELNVNALLLGDSALYLCASSATGTSRRDTQYFGPGTRLTVL.

The gene calls are TRBV5-6 and TRBJ1-2; 7 nucleotides match TRBD1. The CDR3 is 14 residues long. Germline trimming cut 2 bases from V and 4 bases from J; bases unmatched to any gene: 5. CDR1 is SGHDT, CDR2 YYEEEE, per germline. CDR3 region: CASSFGGQRYGYTF. The CDR3 region has the DNA TGTGCCAGCAGCTTCGGGGGACAGCGCTATGGCTACACCTTC. Together with reference TRBV5-6 and TRBJ1-2, the CDR3 gives the full variable domain: DAGVTQSPTHLIKTRGQQVTLRCSPKSGHDTVSWYQQALGQGPQFIFQYYEEEERQRGNFPDRFSGHQFPNYSSELNVNALLLGDSALYLCASSFGGQRYGYTFGSGTRLTVV.

The CDR3 bases are TGTGCCAGCTCACCGTCCACCGGGGAGCTGTTTTTT. This translates into CASSPSTGELFF. The chain links TRBV18 to TRBJ2-2; D remains unclear. V was shortened by 3 bases and J by 4 bases, with 3 bases between the two germline ends. The CDR3 consists of 12 residues. The germline V gene has CDR1 KGHSH and CDR2 LQKENI.

The sample holds a few counts of this clonotype. The chain employs TRBV5-4 and TRBJ2-2; D gene unclear. The CDR3 covers 12 residues. The germline CDR1 and CDR2 sequences are SGHNT and YYREEE (reference sequence). The germline V and J ends were trimmed by 4 bases and 5 bases, with 6 bases remaining between them. The CDR3 DNA reads as TGTGCCAGCAGCGTTGGTACCGGGGAGCTGTTTTTT. It yields the protein CASSVGTGELFF.

This chain connects TRBV13 to TRBJ2-6; possible D gene TRBD2, 6 bases. V lost 7 bases and J 0 bases, leaving 13 bases between the germline ends. Germline V gene data show CDR1 as PRHDT and CDR2 as FYEKMQ (reference sequence). The CDR3 runs 16 residues. The CDR3 is CASTSEGSSGANVLTF. CDR3 bases: TGTGCCAGCACCTCGGAGGGTTCCTCTGGGGCCAACGTCCTGACTTTC.

This clonotype was counted a few times. This chain links TRBV10-2 with TRBJ1-1; D is possibly TRBD1 (5 bases). Germline values: CDR1 WSHSY, CDR2 SAAADI. V shed 8 bases and J shed 5 bases, with 15 bases lying between them. CDR3 length equals 13 residues. The CDR3 region is CASVQQGGTEAFF. Here the CDR3 DNA reads TGCGCCAGCGTTCAGCAGGGAGGGACTGAAGCTTTCTTT.

The chain uses TRBV10-3 and TRBJ2-4; weak D call: TRBD2 (7 bases). This CDR3 is built from 15 residues. The germline V gene has CDR1 ENHRY and CDR2 SYGVKD. V lost 6 bases, J lost 7 bases, and 19 bases lay in between. CDR3 coding DNA: TGTGCCATCAGCGGCTCGGGGGGCAGGGGTAACATTCAGTACTTC. Amino acid sequence: CAISGSGGRGNIQYF.

The chain couples TRBV6-2 or TRBV6-3 to TRBJ1-1; 7 nucleotides align to TRBD1. The CDR3 runs 12 residues. Trimming removed 7 bases from V and 1 base from J; junction bases left unmatched: 0. CDR1 MNHEY and CDR2 SVGEGT come from the germline V gene. The CDR3 region has the DNA TGTGCCAGCAACAGGGGGAACACTGAAGCTTTCTTT. This encodes CASNRGNTEAFF.

The chain links TRBV12-3 or TRBV12-4 to TRBJ1-1; D is unresolved. The ends were cut back, 3 bases at V and 6 bases at J, with 5 bases in the middle. The CDR3 has 11 amino acids. The CDR3 sequence: CASSLRSEAFF. The CDR3 DNA sequence: TGTGCCAGCAGTTTGAGGTCTGAAGCTTTCTTT.

V is TRBV7-2 and J is TRBJ1-1; 7 positions agree with TRBD1. Looked up from germline, CDR1 is SGHTA and CDR2 is FQGNSA. The CDR3 runs to 14 residues. Unmatched junction bases numbered 5, after V lost 2 bases and J lost 5 bases. In DNA, the CDR3 is TGTGCCAGCAGCTTAAAAGGGGGCAGGACTGAAGCTTTCTTT. As protein: CASSLKGGRTEAFF.

In this sample, this clonotype turned up once. V is TRBV29-1 and J is TRBJ1-5; D perhaps matches TRBD1 (6 bases). This CDR3 contains 13 residues. Germline CDR1 reads SQVTM; CDR2 reads ANQGSEA. The V end was cut by 6 bases, the J end by 7 bases, with 16 bases between. CDR3 nucleotides: TGCAGCGTCAGTTGGGGGGGCCAACAGCCCCAGCATTTT. It codes for CSVSWGGQQPQHF.

The genes are TRBV7-6 and TRBJ1-1; D not resolved. Germline V CDR1 and CDR2: SGHVS, FNYEAQ. The CDR3 spans 13 residues. Trimming stripped 1 base from V and 6 bases from J, with 9 bases between. CDR3: CASSLVEVAEAFF. CDR3 DNA sequence: TGTGCCAGCAGCTTAGTTGAGGTAGCTGAAGCTTTCTTT.

The chain has TRBV5-1 and TRBJ2-2; the D gene could be TRBD1 or TRBD2 (6 bases each). The CDR3 totals 14 residues. Germline CDR1 is SGHRS and CDR2 is YFSETQ. Trimming stripped 6 bases from V and 1 base from J, with 10 bases between. The CDR3, as DNA: TGCGCCAGCAAAGAGGGGGGGAACACCGGGGAGCTGTTTTTT. It translates to CASKEGGNTGELFF.

This clonotype was seen a handful of times. The V gene is TRBV18, the J gene TRBJ1-5; D uncertain. Per the germline V gene, CDR1 is KGHSH and CDR2 is LQKENI. This CDR3 has 13 amino acids. With 2 bases removed from V and 1 base from J, the gap between germline ends came to 3 bases. The CDR3 bases are TGTGCCAGCTCACCAGGGAGCAATCAGCCCCAGCATTTT. Translated, it gives CASSPGSNQPQHF.

The chain combines TRBV6-6 with TRBJ2-7; maybe TRBD1 (6 bases). V was cut by 7 bases and J by 0 bases, with 22 bases left in between. CDR1 MNHNY and CDR2 SVGAGI come from the germline V gene (reference sequence). This CDR3 is 17 amino acids long. In DNA form, the CDR3 reads TGTGCCAGCACCATGGGGGCAGTCCAAGTCCTCTCCTACGAGCAGTACTTC. Translation gives CASTMGAVQVLSYEQYF.

The genes are TRBV4-2 and TRBJ1-1; D may be TRBD1 (6 bases). The CDR3 is made up of 15 amino acids. Trimming cost V 1 base and J 3 bases, with 12 bases left between them. The germline V gene has CDR1 LGHNA and CDR2 YNFKEQ. DNA of the CDR3: TGTGCCAGCAGCCAAGGCTTGCGGACAGACACTGAAGCTTTCTTT. It yields the protein CASSQGLRTDTEAFF.

J is TRBJ2-4 and V is TRBV15, with TRBD1 matching over 10 bases. V was clipped by 2 bases and J by 8 bases; unmatched bases: 9. The CDR3 sequence is 16 residues long. CDR1 is LNHNV, CDR2 YYDKDF, per germline (reference sequence). CDR3 region: CATSRLILGQGDIQYF. CDR3 coding DNA: TGTGCCACCAGCAGACTAATCCTAGGACAGGGGGACATTCAGTACTTC.

The chain combines TRBV20-1 with TRBJ1-2; the D gene is possibly TRBD1 (6 bases). Germline loops: CDR1 DFQATT, CDR2 SNEGSKA (reference sequence). Deletions cut 0 bases from V and 1 base from J, with 15 bases between. The CDR3 has 16 residues. This chain's CDR3 is CSARDFGGASNYGYTF. The DNA for the CDR3 is TGCAGTGCTAGAGATTTTGGGGGCGCGAGTAACTATGGCTACACCTTC.

The chain recombines TRBV20-1 with TRBJ1-2; the D is unclear. The germline V gene encodes CDR1 DFQATT and CDR2 SNEGSKA (reference sequence). Trimming left V 0 bases short and J 8 bases short, with 13 bases between. The CDR3 runs to 13 residues. This CDR3 reads CSARDQRAVGYTF. CDR3 nucleotides: TGCAGTGCTAGAGATCAGAGGGCAGTAGGCTACACCTTC.

V is TRBV28 and J is TRBJ2-5, with D uncertain. The CDR3 consists of 12 residues. V lost 10 bases and J lost 0, with 9 bases in between. CDR1 and CDR2 from the germline V gene are MDHEN and SYDVKM. CDR3 nucleotide sequence: TGTGCCACTCGACGGTACCAAGAGACCCAGTACTTC. The encoded protein is CATRRYQETQYF.

The chain carries TRBV6-6 and TRBJ2-1; the D gene is possibly TRBD2 (7 bases). The CDR3 is made up of 17 amino acids. CDR1 and CDR2 from the germline V gene are MNHNY and SVGAGI (reference sequence). Deletions cut 2 bases from V and 10 bases from J, with 24 bases between. CDR3 sequence reads: CASSYGRLGGGPGEQFF. CDR3 DNA sequence: TGTGCCAGCAGTTACGGGCGCCTTGGCGGGGGCCCGGGGGAGCAGTTCTTC.

J is TRBJ2-2 and V is TRBV5-1; 8 bases line up with TRBD1. V shed 3 bases, J shed 10 bases, and the junction held 8 bases outside the gene matches. Per germline, CDR1 SGHRS and CDR2 YFSETQ. CDR3 length: 14 residues. CDR3 DNA: TGCGCCAGCAGCTCGGGACAGGCCCCCTCGGAGCTGTTTTTT. It codes for CASSSGQAPSELFF.

The rearrangement joins TRBV5-1 to TRBJ2-7; either TRBD1 or TRBD2 may fit D (5 bases each). The V and J ends lost 4 bases and 5 bases respectively, with 16 bases between them. CDR1 and CDR2 from the germline V gene are SGHRS and YFSETQ. This CDR3 is 14 amino acids long. The CDR3 loop reads CASSGGTLDHEQYF. CDR3 in DNA: TGCGCCAGCAGCGGTGGGACGCTGGACCACGAGCAGTACTTC.

This clonotype was observed once. The genes are TRBV14 and TRBJ2-5; D gene ambiguous. The germline V and J ends were trimmed by 4 bases and 0 bases, with 6 bases remaining between them. CDR1 is SGHDN, CDR2 FVKESK, per germline. The CDR3 contains 13 residues. The chain's CDR3 is CASSRHYQETQYF. CDR3 sequence (DNA): TGTGCCAGCAGCCGCCACTACCAAGAGACCCAGTACTTC.

This clonotype was seen a few times. The chain uses TRBV6-1 and TRBJ2-2; 7 bases map to TRBD1. Germline V gene lookup returns CDR1 MNHNS and CDR2 SASEGT. The CDR3 covers 15 residues. V shed 7 bases, J shed 3 bases, and the junction held 8 bases outside the gene matches. This CDR3 is CASTAGTADTGELFF. The CDR3 nucleotides read TGTGCCAGCACCGCCGGGACAGCGGACACCGGGGAGCTGTTTTTT.

This chain links TRBV19 with TRBJ1-5; the D is unclear. The CDR3 covers 14 residues. The V and J ends lost 10 bases and 0 bases respectively, with 13 bases between them. Germline CDR1 LNHDA, CDR2 SQIVND (reference sequence). As DNA, the CDR3 is TGTGCCACCGTGGCACCGTATAGCAATCAGCCCCAGCATTTT. Translated, it gives CATVAPYSNQPQHF.

The CDR3 region has the DNA TGTGCCAGCAGCTTATCAGGGACGAACACTGAAGCTTTCTTT. Its protein is CASSLSGTNTEAFF. This chain uses TRBV7-9 with TRBJ1-1, with a tentative D call TRBD1 (5 bases). The V and J ends lost 2 bases and 1 base respectively, with 8 bases between them. Germline lookup yields CDR1 SEHNR and CDR2 FQNEAQ (reference sequence). The CDR3 loop spans 14 amino acids.

This rearrangement joins TRBV3-1 to TRBJ1-2; no clear D. Germline CDR1 and CDR2: LGHDT and YNNKEL (reference sequence). The CDR3 is 14 amino acids. V dropped 0 bases and J dropped 2 bases, with 7 bases sitting between them. The CDR3 sequence is CASSQDLRNYGYTF. The CDR3 DNA follows: TGTGCCAGCAGCCAAGATCTGCGAAACTATGGCTACACCTTC.

This clonotype has just a few counts. The CDR3: CASSSIHTQETQYF. The CDR3 nucleotides are TGTGCCAGCAGCTCGATCCACACCCAAGAGACCCAGTACTTC. The chain couples TRBV7-9 to TRBJ2-5; D is ambiguous. Germline assignment: CDR1 SEHNR and CDR2 FQNEAQ (reference sequence). The CDR3 sequence is 14 residues long. V gave up 4 bases and J gave up 1 base, with 10 bases separating them.

V usage is TRBV11-1 and J usage is TRBJ2-1; the match to TRBD2 covers 7 bases. The CDR3 is made up of 18 amino acids. The V segment lost 1 base and the J segment 4 bases; nucleotides outside the gene matches: 13. Germline assignment: CDR1 SGHAT and CDR2 FQDESV (reference sequence). The CDR3 DNA reads TGTGCCAGCAGCTTAGGCCTTGAGTACAAGCGGGGATACAATGAGCAGTTCTTC. This translates into CASSLGLEYKRGYNEQFF.